The 24 T cell receptor beta chains reported below all come from one sample, sequenced in a study of control samples from healthy donors and cancer patients. Clones were sequenced by immunoSEQ multiplex PCR, and TCRdb holds only the in-frame ones, with some missing. The sample records under 150,000 clones, 70% to 90% being singletons. The specimen was blood. These receptors were collected from a man aged 55 to 69 in good health.

V and J are TRBV29-1 and TRBJ2-2; 8 nucleotides match TRBD1. V was clipped by 4 bases and J by 1 base; unmatched bases: 8. The length of the CDR3 is 16 residues. Germline values: CDR1 SQVTM, CDR2 ANQGSEA. CDR3 protein: CSVVLVTGVNTGELFF. Here the CDR3 DNA reads TGCAGCGTTGTTTTGGTGACAGGGGTGAACACCGGGGAGCTGTTTTTT.

A single count supports this clone. The V gene is TRBV28, the J gene TRBJ1-6; the D is unclear. CDR1 is MDHEN and CDR2 is SYDVKM in the germline V gene. The CDR3 runs 13 residues. V shed 2 bases and J shed 6 bases, with 5 bases lying between them. The CDR3 loop is CASSLPGNSPLHF. The CDR3 DNA reads as TGTGCCAGCAGTTTACCCGGTAATTCACCCCTCCACTTT.

This rearrangement joins TRBV5-4 to TRBJ1-2; tentative D call: TRBD1 (6 bases). The CDR3 spans 14 residues. CDR1 and CDR2 from the germline V gene are SGHNT and YYREEE (reference sequence). V shed 2 bases and J shed 2 bases, with 10 bases lying between them. CDR3: CASSFGTQNYGYTF. For the CDR3, the DNA is TGTGCCAGCAGCTTTGGGACACAGAACTATGGCTACACCTTC.

V gene TRBV10-3 combines with J gene TRBJ1-2; no clear D gene. From germline, CDR1 is ENHRY and CDR2 SYGVKD. This CDR3 region has 12 residues. The V end was cut by 3 bases, the J end by 2 bases, with 4 bases between. The CDR3 nucleotides are TGTGCCATCAGTGACCGAAACTATGGCTACACCTTC. As protein: CAISDRNYGYTF.

The chain couples TRBV19 to TRBJ1-4; a possible D gene is TRBD1 (6 bases). The CDR3 has 16 amino acids. Germline V gene lookup returns CDR1 LNHDA and CDR2 SQIVND (reference sequence). The ends were cut back, 5 bases at V and 5 bases at J, with 18 bases in the middle. The CDR3 region is CASSRPGQPSNEKLFF. For the CDR3, the DNA is TGTGCCAGTAGTCGCCCCGGACAGCCTTCGAATGAAAAACTGTTTTTT.

The rearrangement uses TRBV6-1 and TRBJ2-7; 14 nucleotides agree with TRBD2. CDR3 length equals 19 residues. V lost 0 bases to trimming and J lost 0 bases; unmatched junction nucleotides: 7. CDR1 and CDR2 (germline): MNHNS, SASEGT. The DNA of the CDR3 is TGTGCCAGCAGTGAAGCACGCGGACTAGCGGGGGGCCTCTCCTACGAGCAGTACTTC. Protein product: CASSEARGLAGGLSYEQYF.

The V gene is TRBV6-1, the J gene TRBJ1-5; TRBD1 might be the D (5 bases). Trimming cost V 2 bases and J 1 base, with 18 bases left between them. Germline V gene sequence: CDR1 MNHNS, CDR2 SASEGT. This CDR3 has 18 residues. The chain's CDR3 is CASSERRRDRVSNQPQHF. CDR3 sequence (DNA): TGTGCCAGCAGTGAAAGAAGAAGGGACCGAGTGAGCAATCAGCCCCAGCATTTT.

The CDR3 region has the DNA TGTGCCATCAGTACGGGACAGGGGAACTATGGCTACACCTTC. It encodes CAISTGQGNYGYTF. This rearrangement joins TRBV10-3 to TRBJ1-2; TRBD1 agrees at 10 bases. The V gene end was trimmed by 5 bases and the J gene end by 2 bases; junction bases not matched to a gene: 2. This CDR3 spans 14 amino acids. CDR1 is ENHRY, CDR2 SYGVKD, per germline.

The rearrangement joins TRBV10-1 to TRBJ2-7, with TRBD1 matching 10 bases. The CDR3 contains 16 residues. CDR1 and CDR2 from the germline V gene are WNHNN and SYGVQD (reference sequence). After removal of 6 bases from V and 2 bases from J, the junction contained 10 bases not matched to a gene. The CDR3 coding sequence is TGCGCCAGCAGCGAGCCGGGACAGGGGAACCCCTACGAGCAGTACTTC. Protein sequence: CASSEPGQGNPYEQYF.

The chain joins TRBV10-3 to TRBJ2-7; 7 bases fit TRBD1. Germline V gene lookup returns CDR1 ENHRY and CDR2 SYGVKD. V dropped 4 bases and J dropped 3; count of bases not matched to a gene: 3. The length of the CDR3 is 13 residues. The CDR3 region is CAISGSGGYEQYF. CDR3 DNA: TGTGCCATCAGTGGATCAGGGGGCTACGAGCAGTACTTC.

The V and J genes are TRBV6-6 and TRBJ1-5; no clear D. The CDR3 consists of 15 residues. Germline V CDR1 and CDR2: MNHNY, SVGAGI (reference sequence). Trimming removed 2 bases at V and 7 bases at J, with 15 bases between. CDR3 sequence reads: CASSYSGDPGQPQHF. In DNA form, the CDR3 reads TGTGCCAGCAGTTACAGTGGGGATCCGGGCCAGCCCCAGCATTTT.

The chain carries TRBV3-1 (or the pseudogene TRBV3-2) and TRBJ2-2, with 7 bases matching TRBD1. The trim removed 4 bases at V and 1 base at J, leaving 18 bases unmatched. Per germline, CDR1 LGHDT and CDR2 YNNKEL (reference sequence). The CDR3 runs 20 residues. Written as DNA, the CDR3 is TGTGCCAGCAGCCTCCTCCGGGACAGTCGGATTCCCGAGAACACCGGGGAGCTGTTTTTT. Translated, it gives CASSLLRDSRIPENTGELFF.

The rearrangement joins TRBV7-2 to TRBJ2-5, with a tentative D call TRBD1 (6 bases). Germline V CDR1 and CDR2: SGHTA, FQGNSA. This CDR3 region has 14 residues. Trimming stripped 5 bases from V and 4 bases from J, with 14 bases between. The CDR3 sequence: CASSPGQFRETQYF. The CDR3 coding sequence is TGTGCCAGCAGCCCCGGACAGTTCCGAGAGACCCAGTACTTC.

This chain joins TRBV19 and TRBJ2-3; no firm D call. Germline assignment: CDR1 LNHDA and CDR2 SQIVND (reference sequence). The V end was cut by 5 bases, the J end by 3 bases, with 9 bases between. CDR3 length: 13 amino acids. CDR3 protein: CASSASRTDTQYF. As DNA, the CDR3 is TGTGCCAGTAGTGCCTCTAGGACAGATACGCAGTATTTT.

V is TRBV19 and J is TRBJ2-5; 9 bases match TRBD1. J lost 5 bases, V lost 5 bases, and 9 bases had no gene match. The CDR3 is 15 residues long. The germline V gene has CDR1 LNHDA and CDR2 SQIVND (reference sequence). CDR3 coding DNA: TGTGCCAGTAGTGTTCCCGGGACAGGGAAGGAGACCCAGTACTTC. This encodes CASSVPGTGKETQYF. Complete variable domain (other parts from reference TRBV19 and TRBJ2-5): DGGITQSPKYLFRKEGQNVTLSCEQNLNHDAMYWYRQDPGQGLRLIYYSQIVNDFQKGDIAEGYSVSREKKESFPLTVTSAQKNPTAFYLCASSVPGTGKETQYFGPGTRLLVL.

CDR3 in amino acids: CASRDRYNEQFF. In DNA form, the CDR3 reads TGTGCCAGCAGGGACAGGTACAATGAGCAGTTCTTC. The V gene is TRBV27, the J gene TRBJ2-1; 7 positions match TRBD1. The CDR3 has 12 residues. The J segment lost 4 bases and the V segment lost 6 bases, leaving 0 bases of the junction unmatched. Germline lookup yields CDR1 MNHEY and CDR2 SMNVEV (reference sequence).

The chain links TRBV19 to TRBJ2-7; tentatively, D is TRBD1 or TRBD2 (5 bases each). V lost 3 bases to trimming and J lost 0 bases, with 12 bases between them. The CDR3 is 15 amino acids. Germline V gene lookup returns CDR1 LNHDA and CDR2 SQIVND (reference sequence). The chain's CDR3 is CASSIGQGDSYEQYF. Written as DNA, the CDR3 is TGTGCCAGTAGTATTGGGCAGGGAGACTCCTACGAGCAGTACTTC.

This clone was detected once. V and J are TRBV6-5 and TRBJ1-2; TRBD1 is a possible D gene (6 bases). With 8 bases removed from V and 3 bases from J, the gap between germline ends came to 16 bases. CDR1 is MNHEY and CDR2 is SVGAGI in the germline V gene. This CDR3 region has 14 residues. The CDR3 loop reads CASRRDTGDYGYTF. Written as DNA, the CDR3 is TGTGCCAGCCGACGGGACACCGGAGACTATGGCTACACCTTC.

The gene calls are TRBV6-5 and TRBJ1-4; perhaps TRBD1 as D (5 bases). The V gene's germline CDR1 is MNHEY and CDR2 SVGAGI. V was shortened by 2 bases and J by 5 bases, with 9 bases between the two germline ends. The CDR3 consists of 14 residues. Written as DNA, the CDR3 is TGTGCCAGCAGTTACGGGCAGGGCAATGAAAAACTGTTTTTT. Protein sequence: CASSYGQGNEKLFF.

The chain has TRBV7-2 and TRBJ1-2, with 8 bases lining up with TRBD1. The J segment lost 4 bases and the V segment lost 4 bases, leaving 8 bases of the junction unmatched. Per germline, CDR1 SGHTA and CDR2 FQGNSA. This CDR3 is built from 15 residues. This CDR3 reads CASSSGTGGGYGYTF. CDR3 DNA sequence: TGTGCCAGCAGCTCCGGGACAGGAGGGGGCTATGGCTACACCTTC.

This clone was found a few times. In nucleotides, the CDR3 is TGTGCCAGCGCCCCCGGGACGGTGAATCAGCCCCAGCATTTT. The encoded protein is CASAPGTVNQPQHF. The rearrangement uses TRBV4-2 and TRBJ1-5, with a possible D match to TRBD1 (5 bases). Germline-derived CDR1 and CDR2 are LGHNA and YNFKEQ. V lost 8 bases and J lost 4, with 15 bases in between. The CDR3 loop spans 14 amino acids.

This sequence joins TRBV19 and TRBJ1-6, with D possibly TRBD1 on 6 matching bases. This CDR3 is built from 15 residues. Germline-derived CDR1 and CDR2 are LNHDA and SQIVND (reference sequence). The V end lost 8 bases, the J end lost 8 bases, and 19 bases lay between the germline ends. The CDR3 protein is CASARAPGGHSPLHF. As DNA, the CDR3 is TGTGCCAGTGCCAGGGCCCCCGGGGGCCATTCACCCCTCCACTTT.

The chain employs TRBV7-2 and TRBJ2-1, with D tentatively TRBD1 (6 bases). The V gene lost 5 bases and the J gene lost 4 bases, with 21 bases spanning the gap. In germline, CDR1 is SGHTA, CDR2 FQGNSA. The CDR3 is 17 residues long. The CDR3 here is CASSPQGPQIEYNEQFF. In DNA, the CDR3 is TGTGCCAGCAGCCCGCAGGGGCCCCAGATTGAATACAATGAGCAGTTCTTC.

The genes are TRBV6-6 and TRBJ1-5; possibly TRBD1 for D (5 bases). The CDR3 totals 13 residues. V was shortened by 10 bases and J by 4 bases, with 14 bases between the two germline ends. Germline values: CDR1 MNHNY, CDR2 SVGAGI (reference sequence). The CDR3 loop is CATLTQGNQPQHF. CDR3 nucleotide sequence: TGTGCCACCCTAACCCAGGGTAATCAGCCCCAGCATTTT.